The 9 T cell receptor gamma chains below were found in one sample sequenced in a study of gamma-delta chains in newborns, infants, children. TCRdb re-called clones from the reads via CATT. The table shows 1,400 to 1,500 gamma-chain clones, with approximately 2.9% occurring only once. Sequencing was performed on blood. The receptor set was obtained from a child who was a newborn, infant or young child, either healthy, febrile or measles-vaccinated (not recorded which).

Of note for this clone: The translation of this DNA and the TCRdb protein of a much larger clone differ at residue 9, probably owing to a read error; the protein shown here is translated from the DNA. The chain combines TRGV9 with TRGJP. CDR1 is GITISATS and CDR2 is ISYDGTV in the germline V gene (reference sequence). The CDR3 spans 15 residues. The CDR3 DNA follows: TGTGCCTTGTGGGAGGTGAGGTTGGACAAAAAAATCAAGGTATTT. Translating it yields CALWEVRLDKKIKVF.

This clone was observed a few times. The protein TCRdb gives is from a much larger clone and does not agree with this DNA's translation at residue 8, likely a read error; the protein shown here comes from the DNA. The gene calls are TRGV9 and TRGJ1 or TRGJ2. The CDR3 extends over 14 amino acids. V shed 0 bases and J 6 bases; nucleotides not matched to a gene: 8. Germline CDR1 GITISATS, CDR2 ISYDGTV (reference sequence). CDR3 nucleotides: TGTGCCTTGTGGGAGGTGCAACTCTGTTATAAGAAACTCTTT. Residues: CALWEVQLCYKKLF.

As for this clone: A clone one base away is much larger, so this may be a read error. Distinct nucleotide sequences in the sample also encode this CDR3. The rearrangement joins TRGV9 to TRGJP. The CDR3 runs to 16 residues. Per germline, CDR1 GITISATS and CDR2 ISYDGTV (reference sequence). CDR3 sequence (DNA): TGTGCCTTGTGGGACGAACAAGAGTTGGGCAAAAAGATCAAGGTATTT. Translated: CALWDEQELGKKIKVF.

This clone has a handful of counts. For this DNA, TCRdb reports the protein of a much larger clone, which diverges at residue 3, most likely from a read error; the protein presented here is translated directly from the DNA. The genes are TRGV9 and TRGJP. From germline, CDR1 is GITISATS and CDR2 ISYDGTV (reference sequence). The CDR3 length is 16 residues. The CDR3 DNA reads TGTGCCTCGTGGGAGGTGATAGAGTTGGGCAAAAAAATCAAGGTATTT. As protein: CASWEVIELGKKIKVF.

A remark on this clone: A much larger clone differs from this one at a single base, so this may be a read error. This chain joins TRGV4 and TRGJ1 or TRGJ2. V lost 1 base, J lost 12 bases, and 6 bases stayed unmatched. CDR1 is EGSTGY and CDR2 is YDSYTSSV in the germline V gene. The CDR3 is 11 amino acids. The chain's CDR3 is CATWDGHRKLF. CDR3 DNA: TGTGCCACCTGGGATGGACATAGGAAACTCTTT.

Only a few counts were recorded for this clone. This CDR3 is CALWEQQELGKKIKVF. In nucleotides, the CDR3 is TGTGCCTTGTGGGAACAACAAGAGTTGGGCAAAAAAATCAAGGTATTT. This chain links TRGV9 with TRGJP. Germline V gives CDR1 GITISATS, CDR2 ISYDGTV (reference sequence). The CDR3 has 16 amino acids. Trimming removed 4 bases from V and 4 bases from J; junction bases left unmatched: 4.

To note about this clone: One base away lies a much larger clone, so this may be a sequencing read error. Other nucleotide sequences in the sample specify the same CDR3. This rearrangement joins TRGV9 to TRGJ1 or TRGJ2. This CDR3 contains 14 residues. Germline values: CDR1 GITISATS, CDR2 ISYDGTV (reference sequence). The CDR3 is CALWEVQDYYKKLF. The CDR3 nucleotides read TGTGCCCTGTGGGAGGTGCAGGATTATTATAAGAAACTCTTT.

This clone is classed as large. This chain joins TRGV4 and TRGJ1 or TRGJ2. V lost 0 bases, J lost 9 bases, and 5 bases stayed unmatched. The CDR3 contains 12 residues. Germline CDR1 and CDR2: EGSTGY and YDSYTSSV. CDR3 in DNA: TGTGCCACCTGGGATGGGCCGGGTAAGAAACTCTTT. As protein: CATWDGPGKKLF.

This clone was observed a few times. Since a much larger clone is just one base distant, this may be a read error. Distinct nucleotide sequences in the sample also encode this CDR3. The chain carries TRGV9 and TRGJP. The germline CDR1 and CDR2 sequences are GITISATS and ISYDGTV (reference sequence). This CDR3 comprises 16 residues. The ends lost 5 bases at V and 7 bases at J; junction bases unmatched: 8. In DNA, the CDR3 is TGTGCCTTGTGGGCTCCGCAGGAGTTGGGCAAAAAAATCAAGGTATTT. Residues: CALWAPQELGKKIKVF.